The 16 T cell receptor beta chains in this list originate from one sample, sequenced in a study of T cells in Graves' hyperthyroidism and ophthalmopathy. Using RNA transcripts as the source, TCR beta CDR3 regions were amplified. TCR CDR3 underwent first-round RT-PCR with the HTBI primer set. TCRdb called the multiplex PCR reads again in MiXCR, with one record for every CDR3 protein. The data contain more than 550,000 distinct CDR3 sequences, approximately 18% of them singletons. Sequencing was done on a sample of blood. These receptors all come from a woman between 45 and 60 years old with Graves' hyperthyroidism that later progressed to Graves' ophthalmopathy.

This chain uses TRBV7-3 with TRBJ2-1; 12 bases align to TRBD1. V lost 5 bases and J lost 10; bases outside the gene matches: 12. Germline CDR1 and CDR2: SGHTA and FQGTGA. This CDR3 is built from 16 residues. The CDR3 spells CASSPTPGQGAREQFF. The CDR3 DNA is TGTGCCAGCAGCCCCACCCCGGGACAGGGGGCGCGAGAGCAGTTCTTC.

V usage is TRBV20-1 and J usage is TRBJ2-1; weak D call: TRBD1 (6 bases). The length of the CDR3 is 15 residues. V gave up 1 base and J gave up 4 bases, with 14 bases separating them. The germline gives CDR1 DFQATT, CDR2 SNEGSKA (reference sequence). The CDR3 DNA sequence: TGCAGTGCTAGAGCTAGACAGGCGGATTACAATGAGCAGTTCTTC. This sequence encodes CSARARQADYNEQFF.

CDR3 nucleotide sequence: TGTGCCAGTAGTCGGCCGAATGGCTACACCTTC. Its protein is CASSRPNGYTF. The chain joins TRBV19 to TRBJ1-2; D ambiguous. The germline V and J ends were trimmed by 5 bases and 6 bases, with 7 bases remaining between them. The CDR3 has 11 residues. Germline loops: CDR1 LNHDA, CDR2 SQIVND (reference sequence).

This clonotype came up many times. This chain uses TRBV5-5 with TRBJ1-2; D not resolved. In germline, CDR1 is SGHKS, CDR2 YYEKEE (reference sequence). The V end lost 1 base, the J end lost 3 bases, and 10 bases lay between the germline ends. The CDR3 has 14 residues. The CDR3 DNA reads TGTGCCAGCAGCTTGAATACTGACTACTATGGCTACACCTTC. It encodes CASSLNTDYYGYTF.

In this sample, this clonotype turned up many times. The chain couples TRBV29-1 to TRBJ2-3; TRBD1 aligns across 7 bases. Germline V gives CDR1 SQVTM, CDR2 ANQGSEA. The CDR3 spans 18 residues. Germline trimming cut 0 bases from V and 0 bases from J; bases unmatched to any gene: 12. The CDR3 nucleotides are TGCAGCGTTGAAGATCCATTCGGACAGGAGATTAGCACAGATACGCAGTATTTT. As protein: CSVEDPFGQEISTDTQYF.

The rearrangement joins TRBV6-2 or TRBV6-3 to TRBJ2-5, with 10 bases that match TRBD2. V trimming: 0 bases; J trimming: 9 bases; junction bases outside the gene matches: 10. Germline CDR1 reads MNHEY; CDR2 reads SVGEGT. CDR3 size: 16 residues. The CDR3 DNA follows: TGTGCCAGCAGTTACTCCGCGAGGGGTAGCGGGGGGTCCCAGTACTTC. Amino acid sequence: CASSYSARGSGGSQYF.

This clonotype was seen at least ten times. The chain links TRBV30 to TRBJ1-2, with 7 bases matching TRBD1. The CDR3 consists of 11 residues. CDR1 is GTSNPN, CDR2 SVGIG, per germline (reference sequence). With V trimmed by 4 bases and J by 7 bases, 3 bases remained unmatched. CDR3 bases: TGTGCCTGGAACACAGGGGCTGGCTACACCTTC. Translating gives CAWNTGAGYTF.

The V gene is TRBV11-2, the J gene TRBJ2-5; D possibly matches TRBD1 or TRBD2 (5 bases each). The CDR3 consists of 15 residues. V lost 6 bases, J lost 4 bases, and 18 bases lay in between. CDR1 is SGHAT and CDR2 is FQNNGV in the germline V gene. CDR3 bases: TGTGCCAGCAGACCGACGGGGCCGGGGAGAGAGACCCAGTACTTC. This encodes CASRPTGPGRETQYF.

This clonotype was counted a few times. The rearrangement links TRBV10-2 to TRBJ2-7; 9 bases line up with TRBD1. Trimming removed 6 bases from V and 4 bases from J; junction bases left unmatched: 10. In germline, CDR1 is WSHSY, CDR2 SAAADI. The CDR3 sequence is 15 residues long. The CDR3 region is CASSAWGQGKYEQYF. CDR3 bases: TGCGCCAGCAGCGCATGGGGACAGGGTAAATACGAGCAGTACTTC.

This chain connects TRBV5-1 to TRBJ2-3; D call uncertain. V was trimmed by 6 bases and J by 2 bases, leaving 13 bases between them. CDR1 is SGHRS, CDR2 YFSETQ, per germline. This CDR3 comprises 14 residues. The DNA for the CDR3 is TGCGCCAGCAACAAATGGGATATCACAGATACGCAGTATTTT. Translating it yields CASNKWDITDTQYF.

This clonotype was found a few times. The gene calls are TRBV19 and TRBJ1-1; D may be TRBD1 (5 bases). The CDR3 has 13 residues. Germline assignment: CDR1 LNHDA and CDR2 SQIVND (reference sequence). V was cut by 6 bases and J by 4 bases, with 12 bases left in between. CDR3 DNA sequence: TGTGCCAGTAGGGACCCAAGGGGCACTGAAGCTTTCTTT. Residues: CASRDPRGTEAFF.

This clonotype showed up many times. The chain recombines TRBV5-1 with TRBJ2-1, with 12 positions matching TRBD1. Germline CDR1 reads SGHRS; CDR2 reads YFSETQ. The CDR3 loop spans 15 amino acids. Trimming at V came to 0 bases and at J to 12 bases, leaving 7 bases not matched to a gene. The CDR3 spells CASSLAGTGGAWQFF. The DNA for the CDR3 is TGCGCCAGCAGCTTGGCCGGGACAGGGGGCGCTTGGCAGTTCTTC. The full variable domain, with the rest looked up from reference TRBV5-1 and TRBJ2-1, is KAGVTQTPRYLIKTRGQQVTLSCSPISGHRSVSWYQQTPGQGLQFLFEYFSETQRNKGNFPGRFSGRQFSNSRSEMNVSTLELGDSALYLCASSLAGTGGAWQFFGPGTRLTVL.

This clonotype has a count of ten or more. The rearrangement links TRBV20-1 to TRBJ2-5; 16 bases are a match to TRBD2. The germline gives CDR1 DFQATT, CDR2 SNEGSKA (reference sequence). The CDR3 loop spans 16 amino acids. V shed 6 bases and J 6 bases; nucleotides not matched to a gene: 10. The CDR3 DNA reads as TGCAGTGCCGATCATGGGACTAGCGGGGGGGCCAAGACCCAGTACTTC. It yields the protein CSADHGTSGGAKTQYF.

This clonotype was seen a few times. The rearrangement links TRBV7-9 to TRBJ1-5; D is unresolved. With 0 bases removed from V and 10 bases from J, the gap between germline ends came to 13 bases. Germline V gives CDR1 SEHNR, CDR2 FQNEAQ (reference sequence). The CDR3 spans 14 residues. This CDR3 is CASSLAEVWDPQHF. CDR3 bases: TGTGCCAGCAGCTTAGCCGAGGTGTGGGATCCCCAGCATTTT.

This clonotype came up many times. V is TRBV20-1 and J is TRBJ1-2, with TRBD1 matching over 7 bases. The CDR3 has 13 residues. Germline V CDR1 and CDR2: DFQATT, SNEGSKA (reference sequence). Unmatched junction bases numbered 4, after V lost 3 bases and J lost 3 bases. In DNA form, the CDR3 reads TGCAGTGCTAGCCCAGGGGGGGACTATGGCTACACCTTC. Its protein is CSASPGGDYGYTF.

This clonotype appeared many times. The chain has TRBV6-2 or TRBV6-3 and TRBJ1-2; possibly TRBD1 for D (6 bases). CDR3 length: 15 amino acids. Trimming shortened V by 2 bases and J by 1 base, and 11 bases separated the two germline ends. Germline CDR1 MNHEY, CDR2 SVGEGT. The CDR3 DNA reads as TGTGCCAGCAGTTACAGACAGGATAGTAACTATGGCTACACCTTC. Amino acid sequence: CASSYRQDSNYGYTF.